These 17 T cell receptor beta chains came from one sample sequenced in a study of CD8+ T cells in alopecia areata. Described treatment: oral pan-JAK inhibitor, 5-10 mg twice daily. cDNA serving as the sequencing template came from extracted, reverse transcribed RNA. Assay used: immunoSEQ multiplex PCR; TCRdb lists only in-frame clones, some missing. The table lists 250,000 to 300,000 clones, about three fifths of them singletons. Sequenced here: CD4+ T cells sorted from blood, sampled at week 24, from a patient treated with tofacitinib. These receptors were taken from a human donor with alopecia areata.

This sequence joins TRBV30 and TRBJ1-1; 9 bases fit TRBD1. The CDR3 sequence is 14 residues long. The V gene end was trimmed by 3 bases and the J gene end by 11 bases; junction bases not matched to a gene: 13. CDR1 is GTSNPN, CDR2 SVGIG, per germline (reference sequence). The CDR3 DNA follows: TGTGCCTGGAGGGGTTATAACAGGGGGCGCTCGGCTTTCTTT. Protein product: CAWRGYNRGRSAFF.

The chain links TRBV4-2 to TRBJ1-6; possibly TRBD1 for D (5 bases). V was pared by 2 bases and J by 8 bases, with 16 bases between. CDR1 LGHNA and CDR2 YNFKEQ come from the germline V gene. The CDR3 length is 16 residues. CDR3 sequence (DNA): TGTGCCAGCAGCCAACCAGCTGGGGCAGCTGATTCACCCCTCCACTTT. Protein sequence: CASSQPAGAADSPLHF.

The chain combines TRBV28 with TRBJ2-5, with D unclear. The CDR3 sequence is 12 residues long. CDR1 and CDR2 from the germline V gene are MDHEN and SYDVKM. Trimming took off 4 bases at V and 5 bases at J, with 8 bases between the two ends. CDR3 loop: CASSSLSETQYF. DNA of the CDR3: TGTGCCAGCAGTTCCCTTAGCGAGACCCAGTACTTC.

This clone has more than one count but fewer than ten. The rearrangement links TRBV30 to TRBJ1-4; 9 bases fit TRBD1. J gave up 8 bases and V 2 bases, and 6 bases lay outside the gene matches. This CDR3 spans 14 amino acids. Germline V CDR1 and CDR2: GTSNPN, SVGIG (reference sequence). The CDR3 region is CAWSFGTGNEKLFF. DNA for the CDR3: TGTGCCTGGAGTTTCGGGACAGGGAACGAAAAACTGTTTTTT.

With regard to this clone: At one end the junction does not follow the germline gene, possibly because of a read error. The chain links TRBV7-7 to TRBJ2-7, with TRBD1 matching 8 bases. The CDR3 totals 14 residues. CDR1 SSHAT and CDR2 FNYEAQ come from the germline V gene (reference sequence). The CDR3, as DNA: TGTGCTAGCAGCCCAGCACCCGACAGGGGCGAGCAGTACTTC. Encoded protein: CASSPAPDRGEQYF.

The V call is TRBV15, the J call TRBJ2-7, with a weak D call TRBD2 (6 bases). This CDR3 is 15 amino acids long. Germline V gene data show CDR1 as LNHNV and CDR2 as YYDKDF (reference sequence). Trimming shortened V by 0 bases and J by 0 bases, and 9 bases separated the two germline ends. The DNA of the CDR3 is TGTGCCACCAGCAGAGATCCCGGGGGCTCCTACGAGCAGTACTTC. Translation gives CATSRDPGGSYEQYF.

This clone was counted between two and nine times. The V and J genes are TRBV7-9 and TRBJ2-1; TRBD2 might be the D (5 bases). CDR1 SEHNR and CDR2 FQNEAQ come from the germline V gene (reference sequence). V was pared by 5 bases and J by 6 bases, with 23 bases between. CDR3 size: 17 residues. The CDR3 here is CASSADYSGLIFNEQFF. The CDR3 region has the DNA TGTGCCAGCAGCGCAGACTATTCCGGTCTGATCTTCAATGAGCAGTTCTTC. The full variable domain, its missing parts supplied by reference TRBV7-9 and TRBJ2-1, is DTGVSQNPRHKITKRGQNVTFRCDPISEHNRLYWYRQTLGQGPEFLTYFQNEAQLEKSRLLSDRFSAERPKGSFSTLEIQRTEQGDSAMYLCASSADYSGLIFNEQFFGPGTRLTVL.

The V gene is TRBV4-1, the J gene TRBJ1-4; no definite D call. This CDR3 is 15 amino acids long. The V end was cut by 4 bases, the J end by 0 bases, with 9 bases between. The germline V gene has CDR1 MGHRA and CDR2 YSYEKL. The CDR3 DNA sequence: TGCGCCAGCAGCCCCGTCACTGCAACTAATGAAAAACTGTTTTTT. The encoded protein is CASSPVTATNEKLFF.

The chain recombines TRBV6-1 with TRBJ1-5; TRBD1 might be the D (5 bases). CDR1 and CDR2 from the germline V gene are MNHNS and SASEGT. Trimming took 1 base from V and 0 from J, leaving 7 bases between them. This CDR3 spans 15 amino acids. The CDR3 nucleotides read TGTGCCAGCAGTGAAGAGACAGATAGCAATCAGCCCCAGCATTTT. It is translated as CASSEETDSNQPQHF.

The chain employs TRBV5-1 and TRBJ2-3, with TRBD1 matching 7 bases. V gave up 3 bases and J gave up 0 bases; unmatched junction bases: 7. Germline lookup yields CDR1 SGHRS and CDR2 YFSETQ. CDR3 length: 16 amino acids. CDR3 protein: CASSSGPGQSTDTQYF. The CDR3 nucleotides are TGCGCCAGCAGCTCAGGACCGGGACAGAGCACAGATACGCAGTATTTT.

The J gene is TRBJ1-6, the V gene TRBV30; D may be TRBD1 (5 bases). Trimming took 4 bases from V and 13 from J, leaving 14 bases between them. This CDR3 spans 12 amino acids. CDR1 and CDR2 (germline): GTSNPN, SVGIG (reference sequence). The CDR3 reads CAWKGLDSPLHF. CDR3 nucleotide sequence: TGTGCCTGGAAGGGACTGGACTCCCCCCTCCACTTT.

The CDR3 loop is CASSPLGRATNEKLFF. Here the CDR3 DNA reads TGCGCCAGCAGCCCTCTAGGGCGGGCAACTAATGAAAAACTGTTTTTT. This chain connects TRBV4-1 to TRBJ1-4; D uncertain. The CDR3 loop spans 16 amino acids. Germline lookup yields CDR1 MGHRA and CDR2 YSYEKL. Trimming stripped 4 bases from V and 0 bases from J, with 12 bases between.

This chain uses TRBV10-3 with TRBJ1-6; D gene unclear. The ends were cut back, 0 bases at V and 4 bases at J, with 19 bases in the middle. Germline CDR1 reads ENHRY; CDR2 reads SYGVKD. This CDR3 spans 19 amino acids. The CDR3 bases are TGTGCCATCAGTGAGTCGGTCATTTTGGGAATAGGGTATAATTCACCCCTCCACTTT. Residues: CAISESVILGIGYNSPLHF.

The chain recombines TRBV30 with TRBJ2-5, with no clear D. CDR3 size: 12 residues. Germline V gene data show CDR1 as GTSNPN and CDR2 as SVGIG (reference sequence). Trimming shortened V by 3 bases and J by 5 bases, and 10 bases separated the two germline ends. The CDR3 DNA is TGTGCCTGGAGCCTCTCACTGGAGACCCAGTACTTC. As protein: CAWSLSLETQYF.

About this clone itself: Mismatch with germline at one junction end may stem from a read error. The chain joins TRBV7-7 to TRBJ2-2; 10 nucleotides match TRBD2. The germline V gene encodes CDR1 SSHAT and CDR2 FNYEAQ (reference sequence). The CDR3 loop spans 15 amino acids. CDR3 amino acids: CASSLGGLASGELFF. The CDR3 DNA reads as TGTGCTAGCAGCTTGGGGGGACTAGCGTCCGGGGAGCTGTTTTTT. Full variable domain (missing parts from reference TRBV7-7 and TRBJ2-2): GAGVSQSPRYKVTKRGQDVTLRCDPISSHATLYWYQQALGQGPEFLTYFNYEAQPDKSGLPSDRFSAERPEGSISTLTIQRTEQRDSAMYRCASSLGGLASGELFFGEGSRLTVL.

This clone was seen once. The chain employs TRBV9 and TRBJ2-1; TRBD1 matches 8 bases. V lost 0 bases, J lost 10 bases, and 6 bases stayed unmatched. The CDR3 extends over 14 amino acids. Germline V gene lookup returns CDR1 SGDLS and CDR2 YYNGEE. CDR3 in DNA: TGTGCCAGCAGCGTAGAGACAGGGGTAGGGGAGCAGTTCTTC. This sequence encodes CASSVETGVGEQFF.

The CDR3 nucleotides are TGTGCCAGCAGCCGTGGGAGGAACACTGAAGCTTTCTTT. As protein: CASSRGRNTEAFF. The genes are TRBV6-5 and TRBJ1-1; D is unclear. The CDR3 runs to 13 residues. Germline CDR1 and CDR2: MNHEY and SVGAGI. Trimming pared 6 bases from V and 1 base from J, leaving 9 bases between.